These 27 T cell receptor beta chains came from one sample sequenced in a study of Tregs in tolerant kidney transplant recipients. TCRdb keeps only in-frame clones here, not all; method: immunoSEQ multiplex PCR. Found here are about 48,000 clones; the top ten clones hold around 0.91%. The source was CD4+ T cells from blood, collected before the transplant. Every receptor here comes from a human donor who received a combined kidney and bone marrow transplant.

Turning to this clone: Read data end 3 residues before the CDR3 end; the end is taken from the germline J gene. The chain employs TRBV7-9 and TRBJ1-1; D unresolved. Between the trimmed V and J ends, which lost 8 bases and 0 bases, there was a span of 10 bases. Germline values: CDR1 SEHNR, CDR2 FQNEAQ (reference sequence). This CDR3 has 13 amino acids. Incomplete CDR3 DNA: TGTGCCAGCGAGCGCGAGATGAACACTGAA. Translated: CASEREMNTE. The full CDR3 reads CASEREMNTEAFF.

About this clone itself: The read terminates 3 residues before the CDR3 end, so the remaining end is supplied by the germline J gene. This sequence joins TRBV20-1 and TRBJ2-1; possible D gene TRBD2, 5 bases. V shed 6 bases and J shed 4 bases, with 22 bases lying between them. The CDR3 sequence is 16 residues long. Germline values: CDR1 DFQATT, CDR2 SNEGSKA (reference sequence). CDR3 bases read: TGCAGTGCGGACTCTAGTCCCACCACGGGATACAATGAG. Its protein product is CSADSSPTTGYNE. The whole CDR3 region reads CSADSSPTTGYNEQFF.

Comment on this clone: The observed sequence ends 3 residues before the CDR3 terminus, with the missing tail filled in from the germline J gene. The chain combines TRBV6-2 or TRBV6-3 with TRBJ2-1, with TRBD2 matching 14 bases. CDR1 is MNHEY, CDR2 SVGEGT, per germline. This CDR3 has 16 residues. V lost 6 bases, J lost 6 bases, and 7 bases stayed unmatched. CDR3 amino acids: CASRLGLAGVFNEQFF. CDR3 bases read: TGTGCCAGCAGGCTGGGACTAGCGGGAGTCTTCAATGAG.

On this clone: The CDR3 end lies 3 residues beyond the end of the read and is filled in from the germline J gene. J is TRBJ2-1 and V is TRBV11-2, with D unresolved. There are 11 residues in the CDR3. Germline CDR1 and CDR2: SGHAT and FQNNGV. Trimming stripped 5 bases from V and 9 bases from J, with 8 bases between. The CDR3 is CASSQSIEQFF. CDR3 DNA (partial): TGTGCCAGCAGCCAGTCCATTGAG.

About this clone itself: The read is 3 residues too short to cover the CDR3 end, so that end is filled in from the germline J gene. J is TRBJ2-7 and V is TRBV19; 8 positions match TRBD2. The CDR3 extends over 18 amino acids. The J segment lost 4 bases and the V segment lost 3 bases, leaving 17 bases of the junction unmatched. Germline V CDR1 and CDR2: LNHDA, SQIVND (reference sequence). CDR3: CASSIPILERERGYEQYF. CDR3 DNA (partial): TGTGCCAGTAGTATCCCCATCCTAGAGCGGGAGAGGGGTTACGAG.

The CDR3 loop is CASSLVPDSPLHF. The sequenced part of the CDR3 DNA is TGTGCCAGCAGCTTAGTTCCGGATTCACCC. The genes are TRBV7-2 and TRBJ1-6, with D unresolved. The CDR3 is cut off 3 residues early in the read; its end comes from the germline J gene. V was shortened by 1 base and J by 8 bases, with 6 bases between the two germline ends. Germline CDR1 is SGHTA and CDR2 is FQGNSA. The CDR3 extends over 13 amino acids.

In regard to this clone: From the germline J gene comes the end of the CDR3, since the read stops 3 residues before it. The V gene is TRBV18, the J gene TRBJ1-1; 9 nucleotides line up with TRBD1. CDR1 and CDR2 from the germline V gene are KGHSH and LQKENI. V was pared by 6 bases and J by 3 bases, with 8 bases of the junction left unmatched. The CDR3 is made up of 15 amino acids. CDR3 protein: CASSLRRDRDTEAFF. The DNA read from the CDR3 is TGTGCCAGCTCCCTTCGACGGGACAGGGACACTGAA.

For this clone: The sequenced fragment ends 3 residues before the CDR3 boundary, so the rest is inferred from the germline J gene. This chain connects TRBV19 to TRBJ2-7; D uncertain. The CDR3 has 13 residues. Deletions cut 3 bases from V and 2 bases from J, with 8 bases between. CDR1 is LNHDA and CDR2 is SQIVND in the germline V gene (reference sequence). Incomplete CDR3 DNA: TGTGCCAGTAGTATGGTTGCTACCTACGAG. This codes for CASSMVATYE. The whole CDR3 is CASSMVATYEQYF. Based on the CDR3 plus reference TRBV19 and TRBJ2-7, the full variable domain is DGGITQSPKYLFRKEGQNVTLSCEQNLNHDAMYWYRQDPGQGLRLIYYSQIVNDFQKGDIAEGYSVSREKKESFPLTVTSAQKNPTAFYLCASSMVATYEQYFGPGTRLTVT.

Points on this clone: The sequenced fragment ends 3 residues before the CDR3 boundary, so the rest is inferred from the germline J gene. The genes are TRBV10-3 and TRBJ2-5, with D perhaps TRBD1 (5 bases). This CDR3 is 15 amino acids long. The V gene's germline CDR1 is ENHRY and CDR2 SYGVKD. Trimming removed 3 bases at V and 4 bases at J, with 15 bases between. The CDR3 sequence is CAISDSDSWGETQYF. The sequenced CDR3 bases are TGTGCCATCAGTGACTCCGACAGTTGGGGAGAGACC.

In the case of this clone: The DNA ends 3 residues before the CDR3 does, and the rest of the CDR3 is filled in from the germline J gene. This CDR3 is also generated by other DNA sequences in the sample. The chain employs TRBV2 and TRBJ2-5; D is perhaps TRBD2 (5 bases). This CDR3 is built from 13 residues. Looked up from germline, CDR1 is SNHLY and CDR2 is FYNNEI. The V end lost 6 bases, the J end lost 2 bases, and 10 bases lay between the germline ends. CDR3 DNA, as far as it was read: TGTGCCAGCAGGCGGACTGAGCAAGAGACC. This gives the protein CASRRTEQET. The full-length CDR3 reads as CASRRTEQETQYF.

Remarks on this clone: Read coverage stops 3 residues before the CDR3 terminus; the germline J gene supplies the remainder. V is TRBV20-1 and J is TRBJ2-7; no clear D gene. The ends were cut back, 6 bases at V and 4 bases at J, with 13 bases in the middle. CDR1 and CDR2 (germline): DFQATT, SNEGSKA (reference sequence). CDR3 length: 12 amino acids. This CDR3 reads CSASLASYEQYF. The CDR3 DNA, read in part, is TGCAGTGCCAGTTTAGCTTCGTACGAG.

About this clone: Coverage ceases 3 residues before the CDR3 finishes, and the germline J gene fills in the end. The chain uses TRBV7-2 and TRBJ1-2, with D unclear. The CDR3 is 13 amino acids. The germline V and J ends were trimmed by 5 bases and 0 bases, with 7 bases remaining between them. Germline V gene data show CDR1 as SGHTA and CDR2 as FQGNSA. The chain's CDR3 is CASSPVPNYGYTF. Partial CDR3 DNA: TGTGCCAGCAGCCCCGTCCCTAACTATGGC. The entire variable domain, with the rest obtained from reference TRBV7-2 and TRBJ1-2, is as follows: GAGVSQSPSNKVTEKGKDVELRCDPISGHTALYWYRQSLGQGLEFLIYFQGNSAPDKSGLPSDRFSAERTGGSVSTLTIQRTQQEDSAVYLCASSPVPNYGYTFGSGTRLTVV.

The CDR3: CAISEEGWYGYTF. The sequenced CDR3 bases are TGTGCCATCAGTGAGGAGGGGTGGTATGGC. The chain carries TRBV10-3 and TRBJ1-2; weak D call: TRBD1 (5 bases). The missing CDR3 end, 3 residues past where the read stops, is filled in from the germline J gene. V was shortened by 2 bases and J by 5 bases, with 9 bases between the two germline ends. Germline-derived CDR1 and CDR2 are ENHRY and SYGVKD. The CDR3 spans 13 residues.

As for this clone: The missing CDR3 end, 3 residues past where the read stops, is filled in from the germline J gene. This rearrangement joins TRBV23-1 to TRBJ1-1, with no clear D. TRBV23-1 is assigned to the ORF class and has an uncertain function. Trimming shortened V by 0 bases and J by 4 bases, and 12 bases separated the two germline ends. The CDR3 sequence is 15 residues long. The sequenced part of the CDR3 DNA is TGCGCCAGCAGTCAATCTCCACCGCGGGGCACTGAA. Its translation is CASSQSPPRGTE. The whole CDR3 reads CASSQSPPRGTEAFF.

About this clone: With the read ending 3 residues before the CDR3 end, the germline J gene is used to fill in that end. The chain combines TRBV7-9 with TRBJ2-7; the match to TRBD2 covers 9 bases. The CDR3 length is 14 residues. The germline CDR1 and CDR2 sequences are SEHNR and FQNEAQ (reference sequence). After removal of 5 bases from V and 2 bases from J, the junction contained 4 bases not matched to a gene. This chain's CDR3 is CASSPGLATYEQYF. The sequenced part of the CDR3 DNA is TGTGCCAGCAGCCCCGGACTAGCGACCTACGAG. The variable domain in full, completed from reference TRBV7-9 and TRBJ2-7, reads DTGVSQNPRHKITKRGQNVTFRCDPISEHNRLYWYRQTLGQGPEFLTYFQNEAQLEKSRLLSDRFSAERPKGSFSTLEIQRTEQGDSAMYLCASSPGLATYEQYFGPGTRLTVT.

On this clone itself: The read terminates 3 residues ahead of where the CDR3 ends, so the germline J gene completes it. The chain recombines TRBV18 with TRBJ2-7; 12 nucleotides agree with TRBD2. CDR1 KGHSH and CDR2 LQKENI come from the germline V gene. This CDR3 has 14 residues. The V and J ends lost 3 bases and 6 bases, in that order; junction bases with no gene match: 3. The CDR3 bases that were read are TGTGCCAGCTCACCGACTAGCGGGAGACCCGAG. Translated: CASSPTSGRPE. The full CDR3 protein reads CASSPTSGRPEQYF. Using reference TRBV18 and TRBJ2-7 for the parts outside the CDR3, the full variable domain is NAGVMQNPRHLVRRRGQEARLRCSPMKGHSHVYWYRQLPEEGLKFMVYLQKENIIDESGMPKERFSAEFPKEGPSILRIQQVVRGDSAAYFCASSPTSGRPEQYFGPGTRLTVT.

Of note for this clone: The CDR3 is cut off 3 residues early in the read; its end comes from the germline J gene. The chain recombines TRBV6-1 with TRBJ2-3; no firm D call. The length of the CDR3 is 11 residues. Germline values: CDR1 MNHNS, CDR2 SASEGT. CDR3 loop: CASSEFTAQYF. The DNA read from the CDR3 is TGTGCCAGCAGTGAATTCACAGCG.

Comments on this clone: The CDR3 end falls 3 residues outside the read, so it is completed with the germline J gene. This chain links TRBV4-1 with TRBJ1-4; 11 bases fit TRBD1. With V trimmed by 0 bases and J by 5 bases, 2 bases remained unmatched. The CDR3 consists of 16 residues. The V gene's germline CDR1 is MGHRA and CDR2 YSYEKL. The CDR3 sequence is CASSQDRDRGNEKLFF. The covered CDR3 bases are TGCGCCAGCAGCCAAGATCGGGACAGGGGGAATGAAAAA.

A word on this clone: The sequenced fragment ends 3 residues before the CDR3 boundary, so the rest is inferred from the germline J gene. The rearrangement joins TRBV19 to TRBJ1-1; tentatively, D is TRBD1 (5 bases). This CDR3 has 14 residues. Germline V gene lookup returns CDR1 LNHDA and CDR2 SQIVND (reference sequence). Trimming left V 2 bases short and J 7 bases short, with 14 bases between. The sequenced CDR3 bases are TGTGCCAGTAGTATAATGGCAGGGATGGGTGAA. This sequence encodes CASSIMAGMGE. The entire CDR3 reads CASSIMAGMGEAFF.

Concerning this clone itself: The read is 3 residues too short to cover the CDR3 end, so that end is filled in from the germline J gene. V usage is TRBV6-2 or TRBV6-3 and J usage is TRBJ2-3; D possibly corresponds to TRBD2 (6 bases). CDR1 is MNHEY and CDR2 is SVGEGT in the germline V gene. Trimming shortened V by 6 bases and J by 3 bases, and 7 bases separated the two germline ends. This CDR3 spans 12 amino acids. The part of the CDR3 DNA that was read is TGTGCCAGCAGCGGGGGAACAGATACG. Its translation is CASSGGTDT. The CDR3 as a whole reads CASSGGTDTQYF.

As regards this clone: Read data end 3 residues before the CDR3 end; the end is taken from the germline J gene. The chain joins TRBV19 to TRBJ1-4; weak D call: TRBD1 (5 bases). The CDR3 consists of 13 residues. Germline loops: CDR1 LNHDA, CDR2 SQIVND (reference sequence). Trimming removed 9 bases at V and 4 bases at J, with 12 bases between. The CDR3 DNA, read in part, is TGTGCCAGCCGGGGGATGCTTAATGAAAAA. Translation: CASRGMLNEK. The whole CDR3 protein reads CASRGMLNEKLFF.

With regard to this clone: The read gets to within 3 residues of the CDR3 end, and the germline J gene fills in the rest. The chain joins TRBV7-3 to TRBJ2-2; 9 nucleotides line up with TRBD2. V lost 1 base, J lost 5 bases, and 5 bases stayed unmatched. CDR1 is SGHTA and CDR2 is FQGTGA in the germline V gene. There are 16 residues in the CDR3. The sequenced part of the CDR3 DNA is TGTGCCAGCAGCTTAATAGCGGGAGAGAGAACCGGGGAG. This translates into CASSLIAGERTGE. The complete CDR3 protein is CASSLIAGERTGELFF.

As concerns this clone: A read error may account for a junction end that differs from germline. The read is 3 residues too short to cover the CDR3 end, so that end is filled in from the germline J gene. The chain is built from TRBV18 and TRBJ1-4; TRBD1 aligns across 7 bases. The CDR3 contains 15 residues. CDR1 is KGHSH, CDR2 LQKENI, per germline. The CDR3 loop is CASSAKGAGNERLFF. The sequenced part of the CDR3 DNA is TGTGCCAGCTCAGCGAAGGGGGCCGGTAATGAAAGA.

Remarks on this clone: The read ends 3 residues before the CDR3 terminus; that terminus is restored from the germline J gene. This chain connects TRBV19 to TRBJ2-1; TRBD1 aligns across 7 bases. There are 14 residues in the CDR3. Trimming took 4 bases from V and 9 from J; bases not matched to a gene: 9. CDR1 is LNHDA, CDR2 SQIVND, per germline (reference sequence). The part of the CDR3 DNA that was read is TGTGCCAGTAGTACCCAGGCGACAGGGTCTGAG. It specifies CASSTQATGSE. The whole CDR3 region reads CASSTQATGSEQFF. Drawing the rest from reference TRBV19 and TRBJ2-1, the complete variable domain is DGGITQSPKYLFRKEGQNVTLSCEQNLNHDAMYWYRQDPGQGLRLIYYSQIVNDFQKGDIAEGYSVSREKKESFPLTVTSAQKNPTAFYLCASSTQATGSEQFFGPGTRLTVL.

CDR3 DNA (partial): TGTGCCAGCCAGCAACTAGCGGGAGTTCCTGGGGCCAACGTC. It encodes CASQQLAGVPGANV. The full-length CDR3 reads as CASQQLAGVPGANVLTF. This sequence joins TRBV19 and TRBJ2-6, with 11 bases matching TRBD2. The read ends 3 residues early relative to the CDR3; the germline J gene fills the gap. Germline V lookup: CDR1 LNHDA, CDR2 SQIVND (reference sequence). Trimming cost V 9 bases and J 2 bases; bases outside gene matches: 9. There are 17 residues in the CDR3.

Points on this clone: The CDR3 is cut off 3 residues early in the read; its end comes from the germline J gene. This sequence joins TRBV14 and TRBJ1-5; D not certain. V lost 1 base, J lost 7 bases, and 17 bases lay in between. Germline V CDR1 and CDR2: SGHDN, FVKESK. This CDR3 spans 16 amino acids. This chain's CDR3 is CASSQVCWRARQPQHF. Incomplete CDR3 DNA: TGTGCCAGCAGCCAAGTTTGTTGGCGCGCCAGGCAGCCC.

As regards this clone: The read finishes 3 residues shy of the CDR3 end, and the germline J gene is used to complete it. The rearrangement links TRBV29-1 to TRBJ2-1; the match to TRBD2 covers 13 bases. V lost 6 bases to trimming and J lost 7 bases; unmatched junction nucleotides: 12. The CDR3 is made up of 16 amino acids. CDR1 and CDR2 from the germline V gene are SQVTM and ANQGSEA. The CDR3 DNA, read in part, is TGCAGCGTCGCTTCGGGACTAGCGGGAATCGGGAATGAG. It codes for CSVASGLAGIGNE. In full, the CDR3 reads CSVASGLAGIGNEQFF.